These 17 T cell receptor beta chains were sequenced from one sample in a study of T cell repertoires in cytomegalovirus infection. TCRdb recomputed calls from the reads with MiXCR, one row per CDR3 protein. The sample shows a few hundred thousand distinct CDR3 sequences, about 20% of them seen only once. The sequencing input was CD8+ T cells from PBMCs. These receptors came from a human donor in good health (CMV status not recorded). Some clones in this sample may be carry-over from other donors' samples.

This chain connects TRBV20-1 to TRBJ2-3; 7 nucleotides match TRBD2. The CDR3 has 16 amino acids. Germline loops: CDR1 DFQATT, CDR2 SNEGSKA (reference sequence). With V trimmed by 4 bases and J by 2 bases, 12 bases remained unmatched. The CDR3 DNA reads TGCAGTGCTAAGGAATTTCAGCGGGGAAACACAGATACGCAGTATTTT. This codes for CSAKEFQRGNTDTQYF.

This chain links TRBV29-1 with TRBJ2-1; D might be TRBD2 (6 bases). The CDR3 covers 13 residues. Germline V gene sequence: CDR1 SQVTM, CDR2 ANQGSEA. The V gene lost 4 bases and the J gene lost 10 bases, with 17 bases spanning the gap. The CDR3 region is CSVGGTGGDEQFF. CDR3 bases: TGCAGCGTTGGTGGTACCGGGGGTGACGAGCAGTTCTTC.

Worth noting for this clonotype: This could be a read error, since a much larger clone is one nucleotide away. This CDR3 is CTSSFGGISYNEQFF. The CDR3 region has the DNA TGTACCAGCAGCTTCGGGGGGATCTCCTACAATGAGCAGTTCTTC. The rearrangement joins TRBV7-6 to TRBJ2-1, with TRBD2 identical over 7 bases. In germline, CDR1 is SGHVS, CDR2 FNYEAQ. The length of the CDR3 is 15 residues.

This clonotype was seen a handful of times. This chain links TRBV7-2 with TRBJ2-3; D not resolved. CDR1 and CDR2 (germline): SGHTA, FQGNSA. This CDR3 has 13 residues. Deletions cut 5 bases from V and 2 bases from J, with 8 bases between. The DNA of the CDR3 is TGTGCCAGCAGCGGGGTTCCCACAGATACGCAGTATTTT. The encoded protein is CASSGVPTDTQYF.

The rearrangement joins TRBV4-1 to TRBJ1-2; 8 bases line up with TRBD1. The CDR3 totals 13 residues. V lost 5 bases to trimming and J lost 5 bases; unmatched junction nucleotides: 4. Germline V gene data show CDR1 as MGHRA and CDR2 as YSYEKL. This CDR3 reads CASSLRTGYGYTF. The CDR3 bases are TGCGCCAGCAGCTTACGGACAGGGTATGGCTACACCTTC.

This clonotype was found a few times. V is TRBV7-8 and J is TRBJ2-1, with TRBD2 matching over 7 bases. CDR3 length equals 15 residues. Germline V gene sequence: CDR1 SGHVS, CDR2 FQNEAQ. J was trimmed by 2 bases and V by 5 bases; bases with no gene match: 6. CDR3 sequence: CASSQGLAAYNEQFF. As DNA, the CDR3 is TGTGCCAGCAGCCAAGGGCTAGCGGCCTACAATGAGCAGTTCTTC.

This clonotype was picked up many times. This chain joins TRBV7-9 and TRBJ1-1, with TRBD1 identical over 10 bases. Trimming at V came to 4 bases and at J to 3 bases, leaving 14 bases not matched to a gene. Germline CDR1 and CDR2: SEHNR and FQNEAQ (reference sequence). This CDR3 comprises 18 residues. This chain's CDR3 is CASSSTRITGTGDTEAFF. The CDR3 DNA reads as TGTGCCAGCAGCTCCACAAGAATAACCGGGACAGGGGACACTGAAGCTTTCTTT.

The chain joins TRBV15 to TRBJ2-6; 8 nucleotides align to TRBD2. This CDR3 contains 18 residues. Per the germline V gene, CDR1 is LNHNV and CDR2 is YYDKDF (reference sequence). V was pared by 7 bases and J by 1 base, with 12 bases of the junction left unmatched. CDR3 amino acids: CATTLPGLGLSGANVLTF. For the CDR3, the DNA is TGTGCCACCACTTTGCCGGGACTAGGGTTGTCTGGGGCCAACGTCCTGACTTTC.

The sample holds many counts of this clonotype. The J gene is TRBJ2-7, the V gene TRBV7-2, with 7 bases lining up with TRBD1. The CDR3 contains 15 residues. Per the germline V gene, CDR1 is SGHTA and CDR2 is FQGNSA. With 1 base clipped from V and 2 bases from J, the junction kept 5 bases outside the gene matches. The CDR3 sequence is CASSLEGTVTYEQYF. The CDR3 DNA follows: TGTGCCAGCAGCTTAGAGGGGACAGTGACCTACGAGCAGTACTTC.

This clonotype was found a few times. This chain links TRBV5-6 with TRBJ2-1; no clear D gene. V dropped 4 bases and J dropped 4 bases, with 12 bases sitting between them. Germline CDR1 SGHDT, CDR2 YYEEEE. There are 14 residues in the CDR3. In DNA form, the CDR3 reads TGTGCCAGCAGCCGTCATGCCCGTTACAATGAGCAGTTCTTC. It is translated as CASSRHARYNEQFF.

This clonotype occurred many times. The chain employs TRBV7-8 and TRBJ1-5; D is uncertain. The germline V gene encodes CDR1 SGHVS and CDR2 FQNEAQ. V was shortened by 0 bases and J by 4 bases, with 10 bases between the two germline ends. The CDR3 has 15 amino acids. CDR3 amino acids: CASSLAATVNQPQHF. CDR3 nucleotide sequence: TGTGCCAGCAGCTTAGCTGCGACGGTAAATCAGCCCCAGCATTTT.

In this sample, this clonotype turned up a few times. Here the CDR3 DNA reads TGTGCCAGCAGCACCTCGGGACACTACACCGGGGAGCTGTTTTTT. Protein sequence: CASSTSGHYTGELFF. This chain joins TRBV7-9 and TRBJ2-2, with D tentatively TRBD1 (6 bases). Germline V CDR1 and CDR2: SEHNR, FQNEAQ (reference sequence). The CDR3 extends over 15 amino acids. The germline V and J ends were trimmed by 5 bases and 3 bases, with 13 bases remaining between them. The full variable domain, with the rest looked up from reference TRBV7-9 and TRBJ2-2, is DTGVSQNPRHKITKRGQNVTFRCDPISEHNRLYWYRQTLGQGPEFLTYFQNEAQLEKSRLLSDRFSAERPKGSFSTLEIQRTEQGDSAMYLCASSTSGHYTGELFFGEGSRLTVL.

This sequence joins TRBV20-1 and TRBJ1-3; 7 nucleotides agree with TRBD1. The ends lost 5 bases at V and 9 bases at J; junction bases unmatched: 10. Germline V lookup: CDR1 DFQATT, CDR2 SNEGSKA (reference sequence). This CDR3 is 13 amino acids long. CDR3 bases: TGCAGTGCTGATGACAGGGACGGGGGCACCATATATTTT. It yields the protein CSADDRDGGTIYF.

This sequence joins TRBV3-1 and TRBJ2-5, with 12 bases identical to TRBD2. The germline V gene encodes CDR1 LGHDT and CDR2 YNNKEL (reference sequence). The CDR3 extends over 19 amino acids. J was trimmed by 6 bases and V by 1 base; bases with no gene match: 15. The CDR3 spells CASSQARLAGDGRPQTQYF. CDR3 sequence (DNA): TGTGCCAGCAGCCAAGCCCGACTAGCGGGGGACGGCCGCCCCCAGACCCAGTACTTC.

The chain couples TRBV6-8 to TRBJ1-2, with a possible D match to TRBD1 (6 bases). Germline V gene data show CDR1 as MNHGY and CDR2 as SAAAGT. The CDR3 covers 12 residues. The V gene lost 6 bases and the J gene lost 2 bases, with 7 bases spanning the gap. The CDR3 sequence: CASRDRNYGYTF. The CDR3 bases are TGTGCCAGCAGGGACAGAAACTATGGCTACACCTTC.

This clonotype was counted ten times or more. This chain links TRBV20-1 with TRBJ2-1, with D maybe TRBD1 (5 bases). Germline-derived CDR1 and CDR2 are DFQATT and SNEGSKA (reference sequence). Trimming stripped 0 bases from V and 14 bases from J, with 23 bases between. This CDR3 comprises 15 residues. For the CDR3, the DNA is TGCAGTGCTAGAGATTACGCCAGGGATGGGATTGGAGAGTTCTTC. Its protein is CSARDYARDGIGEFF.

The CDR3 is CASSLSGGSSYNEQFF. In DNA, the CDR3 is TGTGCCAGCAGCCTCTCGGGGGGAAGCTCCTACAATGAGCAGTTCTTC. The gene calls are TRBV3-1 and TRBJ2-1; 7 bases align to TRBD2. V gave up 4 bases and J gave up 0 bases; unmatched junction bases: 6. The CDR3 contains 16 residues. The germline CDR1 and CDR2 sequences are LGHDT and YNNKEL (reference sequence).